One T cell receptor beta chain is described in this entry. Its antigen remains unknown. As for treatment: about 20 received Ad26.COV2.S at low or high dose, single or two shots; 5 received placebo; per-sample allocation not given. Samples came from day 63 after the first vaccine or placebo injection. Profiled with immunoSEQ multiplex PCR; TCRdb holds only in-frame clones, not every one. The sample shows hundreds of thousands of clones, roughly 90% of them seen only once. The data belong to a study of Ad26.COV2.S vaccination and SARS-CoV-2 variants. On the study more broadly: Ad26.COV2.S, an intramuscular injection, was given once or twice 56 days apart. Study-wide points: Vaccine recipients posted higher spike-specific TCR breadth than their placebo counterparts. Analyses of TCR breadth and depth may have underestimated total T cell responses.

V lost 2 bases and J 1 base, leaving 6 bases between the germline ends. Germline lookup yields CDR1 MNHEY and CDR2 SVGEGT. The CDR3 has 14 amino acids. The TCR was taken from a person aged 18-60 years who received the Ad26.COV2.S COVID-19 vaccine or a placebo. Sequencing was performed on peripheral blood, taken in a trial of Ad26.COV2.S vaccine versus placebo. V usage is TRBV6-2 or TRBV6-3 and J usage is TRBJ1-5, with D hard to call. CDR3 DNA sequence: TGTGCCAGCAGTTACCCCTGGAGCAATCAGCCCCAGCATTTT. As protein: CASSYPWSNQPQHF.